This is a list of T cell receptor beta chains from one sample in a study of cytomegalovirus exposure and HLA in healthy donors. Sequencing was performed with immunoSEQ multiplex PCR; in TCRdb, only in-frame clones are kept and a portion is missing. The profile covers over 85,000 clones, with approximately 73% appearing a single time and less than 4.5% taken by the ten largest. The sequencing input was PBMCs. These receptors came from a man between 35 and 55 years old in good health and CMV-seronegative. The CDR3 runs from the conserved cysteine through the conserved F or W. A D gene is named only where the DNA matches it firmly. Only some rows state a clone size, as once, few, many or a class for expanded clones.

V gene	D gene	clone size	J gene	CDR3 protein	CDR3 DNA
TRBV6-4	TRBD2	.	TRBJ2-7	CASSDLWRGGNEQYF	TGTGCCAGCAGTGACCTATGGCGGGGGGGTAACGAGCAGTACTTC
TRBV7-2	.	.	TRBJ2-2	CASSPHVGRATGELFF	TGTGCCAGCAGCCCACATGTGGGCAGGGCGACCGGGGAGCTGTTTTTT
TRBV10-3	.	few	TRBJ1-5	CAISASGVGQPQHF	TGTGCCATCAGTGCTTCGGGGGTGGGACAGCCCCAGCATTTT
TRBV6-1	.	.	TRBJ1-6	CASSGTRRTDNSPLHF	TGTGCCAGCAGTGGGACCAGGCGGACAGATAATTCACCCCTCCACTTT
TRBV9	.	.	TRBJ2-7	CASSVRDNSYEQYF	TGTGCCAGCAGCGTACGGGACAACTCCTACGAGCAGTACTTC
TRBV30	.	few	TRBJ1-4	CAWKPYGATNEKLFF	TGTGCCTGGAAACCGTACGGTGCAACTAATGAAAAACTGTTTTTT
TRBV7-9	.	.	TRBJ1-1	CASSSQEVEAFF	TGTGCCAGCAGCTCTCAGGAGGTTGAAGCTTTCTTT
TRBV28	.	.	TRBJ2-1	CASTGTLSGSYNEQFF	TGTGCCAGCACGGGTACGCTGAGCGGCTCCTACAATGAGCAGTTCTTC
TRBV7-2	TRBD2	.	TRBJ2-3	CASSFWTSGGQDTQYF	TGTGCCAGCAGCTTCTGGACTAGCGGGGGGCAAGATACGCAGTATTTT
TRBV5-1	TRBD1	.	TRBJ1-5	CASSLVARGNSNQPQHF	TGCGCCAGCAGCTTGGTGGCCAGGGGGAATAGCAATCAGCCCCAGCATTTT
TRBV6-5	.	once	TRBJ2-4	CASSYGVQGPNIQYF	TGTGCCAGCAGTTACGGGGTTCAGGGTCCAAACATTCAGTACTTC
TRBV6-1	TRBD2	.	TRBJ2-5	CASKGLAFGTQYF	TGTGCCAGCAAGGGACTAGCGTTCGGGACCCAGTACTTC
TRBV15	TRBD2	.	TRBJ2-5	CATSRDTGGLRQTQYF	TGTGCCACCAGCAGAGATACGGGGGGGCTTCGGCAGACCCAGTACTTC
TRBV27	.	.	TRBJ2-1	CASSPQGWAEQFF	TGTGCCAGCAGTCCCCAGGGATGGGCTGAGCAGTTCTTC
TRBV27	.	.	TRBJ1-4	CASSLIPAGVGEKLFF	TGTGCCAGCAGCCTTATACCCGCAGGGGTTGGTGAAAAACTGTTTTTT
TRBV5-8	.	.	TRBJ1-4	CASSLTQGDEKLFF	TGTGCCAGCAGCTTGACACAGGGTGATGAAAAACTGTTTTTT
TRBV25-1	.	.	TRBJ2-2	CASSELSGFVGELFF	TGTGCCAGCAGTGAATTATCGGGTTTCGTCGGGGAGCTGTTTTTT
TRBV5-1	TRBD1	few	TRBJ1-1	CASSLDGQGPEAFF	TGCGCCAGCAGCTTGGACGGACAGGGCCCTGAAGCTTTCTTT
TRBV29-1	.	.	TRBJ2-5	CSVDKYGGFQETQYF	TGCAGCGTTGACAAGTACGGGGGATTCCAAGAGACCCAGTACTTC
TRBV6-5	TRBD1	.	TRBJ1-2	CASSYSEGAGGYTF	TGTGCCAGCAGTTACTCTGAGGGGGCAGGTGGCTACACCTTC
TRBV6-1	TRBD1	.	TRBJ1-2	CASSGRDRGRLYGYTF	TGTGCCAGCAGTGGCCGGGACAGGGGGCGCCTCTATGGCTACACCTTC
TRBV5-6	.	.	TRBJ2-7	CASSLHGSYEQYF	TGTGCCAGCAGCTTGCACGGGTCCTACGAGCAGTACTTC
TRBV10-1	.	.	TRBJ2-5	CASSDSGGLATQYF	TGCGCCAGCAGTGACAGTGGCGGACTGGCGACCCAGTACTTC
TRBV5-4	TRBD1	.	TRBJ1-2	CASSLVTGGDYGYTF	TGTGCCAGCAGCTTGGTAACAGGGGGCGACTATGGCTACACCTTC
TRBV28	.	.	TRBJ1-2	CASSDIYGYTF	TGTGCCAGCAGCGACATCTATGGCTACACCTTC
TRBV7-3	.	.	TRBJ2-3	CASSLTGQGSGTQYF	TGTGCCAGCAGCTTAACCGGGCAGGGGTCGGGTACGCAGTATTTT
TRBV6-1	TRBD2	few	TRBJ2-7	CASWSTTSGTYEQYF	TGTGCCAGCTGGTCCACGACTAGCGGAACCTACGAGCAGTACTTC
TRBV2	TRBD1	few	TRBJ2-7	CASSPGTGNPYEQYF	TGTGCCAGCAGCCCCGGGACAGGGAATCCCTACGAGCAGTACTTC
TRBV6-5	.	.	TRBJ2-1	CASRRVSYNEQFF	TGTGCCAGCAGGAGAGTCTCCTACAATGAGCAGTTCTTC
TRBV5-1	.	.	TRBJ2-5	CASSSIEPGETQYF	TGCGCCAGCAGCTCAATCGAACCGGGAGAGACCCAGTACTTC
TRBV18	TRBD1	.	TRBJ2-7	CASSPPARGQEQYF	TGTGCCAGCTCACCACCTGCCAGGGGGCAAGAGCAGTACTTC
TRBV7-9	.	.	TRBJ1-1	CASSLWEGTEAFF	TGTGCCAGCAGCTTATGGGAGGGAACTGAAGCTTTCTTT
TRBV29-1	.	.	TRBJ2-5	CSASATGTSQETQYF	TGCAGCGCTTCTGCGACCGGGACATCCCAAGAGACCCAGTACTTC
TRBV18	TRBD1	.	TRBJ1-2	CASSPRSGGVYGYTF	TGTGCCAGCTCACCACGTTCAGGGGGCGTCTATGGCTACACCTTC
TRBV5-1	TRBD2	.	TRBJ2-3	CASSLSGGPNTQYF	TGCGCCAGCAGCTTGAGCGGGGGTCCGAATACGCAGTATTTT
TRBV5-6	.	.	TRBJ2-5	CASSSTREETQYF	TGTGCCAGCAGCTCGACTAGAGAAGAGACCCAGTACTTC
TRBV13	TRBD1	once	TRBJ2-2	CASSLGGQGSRELFF	TGTGCCAGCAGCCTAGGTGGACAGGGGTCCAGGGAGCTGTTTTTT
TRBV7-9	.	few	TRBJ1-4	CASSSGTSYGEKLFF	TGTGCCAGCAGCTCAGGGACATCTTACGGTGAAAAACTGTTTTTT
TRBV6-6	TRBD1	.	TRBJ1-5	CASSRLRTGSDQPQHF	TGTGCCAGCAGTCGCCTTCGGACAGGGAGTGATCAGCCCCAGCATTTT
TRBV30	.	few	TRBJ1-1	CACDSNTEAFF	TGTGCCTGTGACTCGAACACTGAAGCTTTCTTT